Below are 27 T cell receptor beta chains sequenced from a single sample in a study of early T cells in non-severe SARS-CoV-2 infection. TCRdb re-analysed the 5' RACE reads in MiXCR, keeping a single row per CDR3 protein. This table has 26,000 or so distinct CDR3 sequences, approximately 4.1% appearing once. Source material: whole blood. Source of these receptors: an adult who was a healthcare worker with PCR-confirmed SARS-CoV-2 infection or an uninfected control (not recorded which).

This clonotype was recorded many times. The V call is TRBV20-1, the J call TRBJ2-2; D gene ambiguous. CDR1 and CDR2 (germline): DFQATT, SNEGSKA (reference sequence). Trimming pared 3 bases from V and 6 bases from J, leaving 5 bases between. The CDR3 spans 11 residues. The CDR3 region is CSASSAGELFF. The CDR3, as DNA: TGCAGTGCTAGTAGTGCCGGGGAGCTGTTTTTT.

This clonotype was found many times. The rearrangement uses TRBV27 and TRBJ1-5; D gene uncertain. Trimming removed 8 bases from V and 2 bases from J, with 13 bases in between. Looked up from germline, CDR1 is MNHEY and CDR2 is SMNVEV (reference sequence). CDR3 length: 14 residues. DNA for the CDR3: TGTGCCAGCGCAGCGGGTAATGGCAATCAGCCCCAGCATTTT. Encoded protein: CASAAGNGNQPQHF.

This clonotype was recorded many times. The chain couples TRBV6-2 or TRBV6-3 to TRBJ2-6; D remains unclear. Germline V gene sequence: CDR1 MNHEY, CDR2 SVGEGT. The germline V and J ends were trimmed by 7 bases and 2 bases, with 6 bases remaining between them. This CDR3 spans 13 amino acids. DNA of the CDR3: TGTGCCAGCAAATGGGCTGGGGCCAACGTCCTGACTTTC. Translated: CASKWAGANVLTF.

This clonotype has ten or more counts. The rearrangement joins TRBV20-1 to TRBJ2-1; 8 bases align to TRBD2. The CDR3 covers 13 residues. Germline V gene lookup returns CDR1 DFQATT and CDR2 SNEGSKA (reference sequence). V lost 6 bases and J lost 8; bases outside the gene matches: 9. CDR3 coding DNA: TGCAGTGCCGGACTAGCCGTAGGGTATGAGCAGTTCTTC. Protein product: CSAGLAVGYEQFF.

This clonotype was recorded a few times. The rearrangement uses TRBV7-2 and TRBJ1-4; D not resolved. The V end lost 5 bases, the J end lost 0 bases, and 7 bases lay between the germline ends. This CDR3 is built from 14 residues. The germline CDR1 and CDR2 sequences are SGHTA and FQGNSA. CDR3 sequence reads: CASSPGATNEKLFF. CDR3 nucleotides: TGTGCCAGCAGCCCTGGAGCAACTAATGAAAAACTGTTTTTT.

The J gene is TRBJ2-7, the V gene TRBV7-9; TRBD1 matches 8 bases. In germline, CDR1 is SEHNR, CDR2 FQNEAQ (reference sequence). The CDR3 totals 14 residues. The V and J ends lost 1 base and 3 bases, in that order; junction bases with no gene match: 2. The CDR3 loop is CASSLDRGVYEQYF. As DNA, the CDR3 is TGTGCCAGCAGCTTAGACAGGGGGGTCTACGAGCAGTACTTC.

This clonotype was seen more than once but under ten times. The chain has TRBV6-4 and TRBJ1-1; D perhaps matches TRBD1 (5 bases). CDR1 MRHNA and CDR2 SNTAGT come from the germline V gene. The CDR3 spans 13 residues. V was pared by 4 bases and J by 1 base, with 7 bases between. The CDR3 reads CASSATGNTEAFF. The CDR3 nucleotides read TGTGCCAGCAGTGCCACAGGGAACACTGAAGCTTTCTTT.

This clonotype came up a few times. The chain joins TRBV12-3 or TRBV12-4 to TRBJ1-2, with D unclear. The length of the CDR3 is 12 residues. Deletions cut 5 bases from V and 5 bases from J, with 9 bases between. The CDR3 sequence is CASSPGRYGYTF. CDR3 DNA sequence: TGTGCCAGCAGTCCTGGCCGGTATGGCTACACCTTC.

This clonotype is judged medium-sized. This chain links TRBV27 with TRBJ2-7, with TRBD1 matching over 7 bases. The CDR3 has 15 amino acids. Trimming took 5 bases from V and 2 from J; bases not matched to a gene: 9. In germline, CDR1 is MNHEY, CDR2 SMNVEV (reference sequence). In DNA form, the CDR3 reads TGTGCCAGCAGTCACCCGGACAGGCAACCCTACGAGCAGTACTTC. Amino acid sequence: CASSHPDRQPYEQYF.

This clonotype was picked up a small number of times. The rearrangement uses TRBV10-3 and TRBJ2-7, with D possibly being TRBD1 (5 bases). Trimming took 3 bases from V and 4 from J, leaving 13 bases between them. CDR3 size: 14 residues. The germline gives CDR1 ENHRY, CDR2 SYGVKD. Written as DNA, the CDR3 is TGTGCCATCAGTGAATCAAGGGGCGCATACGAGCAGTACTTC. This encodes CAISESRGAYEQYF.

This clonotype was found a few times. V gene TRBV5-4 combines with J gene TRBJ1-6; the match to TRBD1 covers 9 bases. The CDR3 extends over 14 amino acids. Germline CDR1 and CDR2: SGHNT and YYREEE (reference sequence). V shed 3 bases and J 8 bases; nucleotides not matched to a gene: 3. As DNA, the CDR3 is TGTGCCAGCAGCTCAGGACAGGGGCATTCACCCCTCCACTTT. This codes for CASSSGQGHSPLHF.

The chain employs TRBV29-1 and TRBJ2-3; 9 positions match TRBD2. Per the germline V gene, CDR1 is SQVTM and CDR2 is ANQGSEA. This CDR3 contains 13 residues. The ends lost 6 bases at V and 4 bases at J; junction bases unmatched: 5. CDR3 coding DNA: TGCAGCGTATTAGCGGGAGCGCCAGATACGCAGTATTTT. Its protein product is CSVLAGAPDTQYF.

This clonotype was seen at least ten times. The chain is built from TRBV20-1 and TRBJ2-1; 8 bases are a match to TRBD2. This CDR3 region has 15 residues. V gave up 1 base and J gave up 7 bases; unmatched junction bases: 9. Germline V CDR1 and CDR2: DFQATT, SNEGSKA (reference sequence). CDR3: CSARGSGGAWNEQFF. The DNA of the CDR3 is TGCAGTGCTAGAGGATCGGGGGGGGCCTGGAATGAGCAGTTCTTC.

This clonotype was found many times. V usage is TRBV24-1 and J usage is TRBJ2-1, with TRBD2 identical over 15 bases. The CDR3 has 18 residues. Germline CDR1 reads KGHDR; CDR2 reads SFDVKD. Trimming removed 7 bases from V and 7 bases from J; junction bases left unmatched: 13. The CDR3: CATSPTGYGTSGGNEQFF. CDR3 nucleotide sequence: TGTGCCACCAGCCCAACAGGGTACGGGACTAGCGGGGGGAATGAGCAGTTCTTC.

The rearrangement joins TRBV4-3 to TRBJ2-7; TRBD2 aligns across 8 bases. The CDR3 has 14 amino acids. V was pared by 4 bases and J by 3 bases, with 5 bases of the junction left unmatched. Germline V gives CDR1 LGHNA, CDR2 YSLEER. The CDR3 coding sequence is TGCGCCAGCAGCCTGGGACTAGGGGTCTACGAGCAGTACTTC. The encoded protein is CASSLGLGVYEQYF.

This clonotype was recorded at least ten times. The CDR3 is CASSQEGLDDEQFF. The CDR3 DNA reads TGCGCCAGCAGCCAAGAAGGGCTAGACGATGAGCAGTTCTTC. This rearrangement joins TRBV4-1 to TRBJ2-1; D not resolved. The germline V and J ends were trimmed by 0 bases and 8 bases, with 11 bases remaining between them. The CDR3 is 14 amino acids. Germline-derived CDR1 and CDR2 are MGHRA and YSYEKL.

This clonotype came up many times. V and J are TRBV29-1 and TRBJ1-1; no definite D call. The CDR3 is 12 amino acids. V gave up 4 bases and J gave up 5 bases, with 11 bases separating them. Germline assignment: CDR1 SQVTM and CDR2 ANQGSEA. The CDR3 DNA reads TGCAGCGTTGTCCTACTAGGAACTGAAGCTTTCTTT. The encoded protein is CSVVLLGTEAFF.

This clonotype was detected only a few times. The chain links TRBV14 to TRBJ2-1; 8 positions agree with TRBD2. CDR3 length: 15 residues. With V trimmed by 4 bases and J by 6 bases, 8 bases remained unmatched. Germline CDR1 and CDR2: SGHDN and FVKESK. CDR3 in DNA: TGTGCCAGCAGCCCTAGACTAGCGTCCCTCAATGAGCAGTTCTTC. This gives the protein CASSPRLASLNEQFF. The variable domain in full, completed from reference TRBV14 and TRBJ2-1, reads EAGVTQFPSHSVIEKGQTVTLRCDPISGHDNLYWYRRVMGKEIKFLLHFVKESKQDESGMPNNRFLAERTGGTYSTLKVQPAELEDSGVYFCASSPRLASLNEQFFGPGTRLTVL.

This clonotype was recorded at least ten times. This chain links TRBV18 with TRBJ1-4, with unresolved D. Between the trimmed V and J ends, which lost 3 bases and 8 bases, there was a span of 13 bases. CDR3 length: 14 residues. In germline, CDR1 is KGHSH, CDR2 LQKENI. CDR3 protein: CASSPLASGEKLFF. The CDR3, as DNA: TGTGCCAGCTCACCCCTCGCAAGCGGGGAAAAACTGTTTTTT.

This clonotype is termed medium-sized. V usage is TRBV5-1 and J usage is TRBJ2-7; D is unresolved. This CDR3 is built from 15 residues. V was clipped by 2 bases and J by 1 base, with 13 bases between them. Germline assignment: CDR1 SGHRS and CDR2 YFSETQ. This CDR3 is CASSLGAAESYEQYF. CDR3 bases: TGCGCCAGCAGCTTAGGAGCCGCCGAATCCTACGAGCAGTACTTC.

This clonotype came up many times. The genes are TRBV7-2 and TRBJ2-2, with 8 nucleotides matching TRBD2. The V gene end was trimmed by 4 bases and the J gene end by 5 bases; junction bases not matched to a gene: 12. Germline CDR1 is SGHTA and CDR2 is FQGNSA. The CDR3 consists of 17 residues. CDR3 sequence (DNA): TGTGCCAGCAGCTCCGACTTTGTTAGCGGGATTACCGGGGAGCTGTTTTTT. This gives the protein CASSSDFVSGITGELFF.

This clonotype has just a few counts. The rearrangement links TRBV10-3 to TRBJ2-3; D gene unclear. The V gene's germline CDR1 is ENHRY and CDR2 SYGVKD. Between the trimmed V and J ends, which lost 6 bases and 0 bases, there was a span of 13 bases. The length of the CDR3 is 15 residues. The CDR3 spells CAIRSTGKSTDTQYF. The CDR3 DNA is TGTGCCATCAGATCAACTGGAAAGAGCACAGATACGCAGTATTTT.

In its sample, this clonotype is medium-sized. CDR3: CASSESGSRGYTF. For the CDR3, the DNA is TGCGCCAGCAGTGAATCAGGGTCGCGGGGCTACACCTTC. This rearrangement joins TRBV10-2 to TRBJ1-2; TRBD1 might be the D (5 bases). The germline V gene encodes CDR1 WSHSY and CDR2 SAAADI. Trimming removed 3 bases from V and 8 bases from J, with 13 bases in between. The CDR3 has 13 residues.

V and J are TRBV2 and TRBJ2-7, with TRBD2 matching over 13 bases. J lost 2 bases, V lost 2 bases, and 6 bases had no gene match. The CDR3 contains 17 residues. Germline V gene lookup returns CDR1 SNHLY and CDR2 FYNNEI. The CDR3 reads CASSETSGGATAYEQYF. The DNA of the CDR3 is TGTGCCAGCAGTGAAACTAGCGGGGGGGCCACCGCCTACGAGCAGTACTTC.

This clonotype occurred a few times. The chain has TRBV20-1 and TRBJ2-1, with a tentative D call TRBD2 (5 bases). Trimming took off 2 bases at V and 10 bases at J, with 15 bases between the two ends. The CDR3 has 13 amino acids. Germline V CDR1 and CDR2: DFQATT, SNEGSKA (reference sequence). The DNA for the CDR3 is TGCAGTGCTAGACTGAGAATCCGGAGGGAGCAGTTCTTC. Protein: CSARLRIRREQFF.

This clonotype was detected many times. This sequence joins TRBV7-9 and TRBJ2-7; either TRBD1 or TRBD2 may fit D (5 bases each). CDR3 size: 13 residues. CDR1 SEHNR and CDR2 FQNEAQ come from the germline V gene (reference sequence). The V end lost 3 bases, the J end lost 3 bases, and 9 bases lay between the germline ends. CDR3 bases: TGTGCCAGCAGCTTCAGGGAGTTCTACGAGCAGTACTTC. It yields the protein CASSFREFYEQYF.

This clonotype was seen a handful of times. The chain recombines TRBV9 with TRBJ1-6; D may be TRBD1 (5 bases). This CDR3 is 15 amino acids long. With 0 bases removed from V and 9 bases from J, the gap between germline ends came to 13 bases. Germline CDR1 reads SGDLS; CDR2 reads YYNGEE. CDR3 in amino acids: CASSVDPGEGSPLHF. In DNA, the CDR3 is TGTGCCAGCAGCGTAGACCCGGGGGAGGGTTCACCCCTCCACTTT.